Listed here are 11 T cell receptor beta chains from one sample, sequenced in a study of TIL therapy for anti-PD-1-resistant metastatic lung cancer. Sequencing used immunoSEQ v3. Data came from immunoSEQ multiplex PCR; TCRdb stores just in-frame clones and leaves some out. The sample has 21,000 or so clones; more than 60% are singletons. Noted time point: pre-treatment sample, taken before nivolumab and TIL therapy. The sample in question was blood, obtained at baseline. Source of these receptors: a person aged 25-85 years with non-small cell lung cancer.

The CDR3 spells CASTPVGVSYEQYF. For the CDR3, the DNA is TGTGCCAGCACCCCGGTCGGGGTCTCCTACGAGCAGTACTTC. V is TRBV6-1 and J is TRBJ2-7, with TRBD2 as a possible D gene (5 bases). The CDR3 sequence is 14 residues long. The ends were cut back, 7 bases at V and 0 bases at J, with 13 bases in the middle. Per the germline V gene, CDR1 is MNHNS and CDR2 is SASEGT.

V usage is TRBV21-1 and J usage is TRBJ2-5; TRBD1, the table's D call, lacks a check against the DNA. TRBV21-1 constitutes a pseudogene. This CDR3 spans 17 amino acids. The CDR3 nucleotides read TGTGCCAGCAGCAAAGCGCCCGACGACAGGGGGCAAGAGACCCAGTACTTC. Residues: CASSKAPDDRGQETQYF.

This chain joins TRBV19 and TRBJ1-2; D is uncertain. CDR3 length: 13 residues. CDR1 and CDR2 (germline): LNHDA, SQIVND (reference sequence). V was shortened by 8 bases and J by 4 bases, with 14 bases between the two germline ends. The CDR3 sequence: CASFGRSSYGYTF. CDR3 sequence (DNA): TGTGCCAGTTTCGGACGGAGCTCCTATGGCTACACCTTC.

This chain connects TRBV7-3 to TRBJ1-6; D gene uncertain. Trimming stripped 5 bases from V and 8 bases from J, with 16 bases between. The CDR3 has 15 residues. Germline assignment: CDR1 SGHTA and CDR2 FQGTGA. The CDR3 DNA is TGTGCCAGCAGCCACCCGGGCCCGGGCGATTCACCCCTCCACTTT. Amino acids: CASSHPGPGDSPLHF.

V is TRBV9 and J is TRBJ2-1; 11 bases align to TRBD2. V dropped 2 bases and J dropped 8; count of bases not matched to a gene: 9. Germline CDR1 is SGDLS and CDR2 is YYNGEE. This CDR3 has 16 amino acids. The CDR3 sequence: CASSVMVAGGQDEQFF. DNA for the CDR3: TGTGCCAGCAGCGTTATGGTAGCGGGGGGGCAGGATGAGCAGTTCTTC.

J is TRBJ2-2 and V is TRBV5-4, with a weak D call TRBD1 (5 bases). V was pared by 0 bases and J by 7 bases, with 13 bases between. Germline V gene sequence: CDR1 SGHNT, CDR2 YYREEE (reference sequence). This CDR3 is 15 amino acids long. In DNA form, the CDR3 reads TGTGCCAGCAGCTTGGGTAGGGGCGGTGTCGGGGAGCTGTTTTTT. Translation: CASSLGRGGVGELFF.

This chain uses TRBV5-1 with TRBJ2-3; 13 bases are a match to TRBD2. With V trimmed by 0 bases and J by 6 bases, 7 bases remained unmatched. This CDR3 comprises 17 residues. Germline-derived CDR1 and CDR2 are SGHRS and YFSETQ. CDR3 DNA sequence: TGCGCCAGCAGCTTGGAACTAGCGGGGGGGCCAGGGGATACGCAGTATTTT. Amino acids: CASSLELAGGPGDTQYF.

The rearrangement uses TRBV4-1 and TRBJ1-4; tentatively, D is TRBD1 (5 bases). The CDR3 has 16 amino acids. Germline CDR1 is MGHRA and CDR2 is YSYEKL. V was clipped by 0 bases and J by 7 bases, with 15 bases between them. CDR3 DNA: TGCGCCAGCAGCCAAGATATGGGGGGTCCCTCTGAAAAACTGTTTTTT. Its protein product is CASSQDMGGPSEKLFF.

The CDR3 bases are TGTGCCAGCAGCTTCACCGGGGACAACACTGAAGCTTTCTTT. Protein product: CASSFTGDNTEAFF. The J gene is TRBJ1-1, the V gene TRBV7-8; maybe TRBD1 (5 bases). This CDR3 is built from 14 residues. Between the trimmed V and J ends, which lost 3 bases and 2 bases, there was a span of 10 bases. From germline, CDR1 is SGHVS and CDR2 FQNEAQ.

The chain carries TRBV5-1 and TRBJ2-1, with D possibly TRBD2 on 6 matching bases. Deletions cut 4 bases from V and 9 bases from J, with 20 bases between. CDR1 and CDR2 from the germline V gene are SGHRS and YFSETQ. This CDR3 is 15 amino acids long. CDR3 coding DNA: TGCGCCAGCAGCCTGGACGGGCGGGATAGGGGTGAGCAGTTCTTC. Translation gives CASSLDGRDRGEQFF.

The genes are TRBV5-1 and TRBJ2-1, with D perhaps TRBD1 or TRBD2 (5 bases each). Germline CDR1 reads SGHRS; CDR2 reads YFSETQ. This CDR3 has 13 amino acids. Trimming pared 0 bases from V and 13 bases from J, leaving 14 bases between. CDR3 sequence (DNA): TGCGCCAGCAGCTTGGGGGACCTAAGATATCAGTTCTTC. Encoded protein: CASSLGDLRYQFF.